This T cell receptor (beta chain) was sequenced in a study of blood T cells in healthy people across ages. Study-wide results and limits: Researchers said unsorted PBMCs prevented a conclusive naive versus antigen-experienced comparison. From one million sequenced T cells, diversity estimates were lower bounds.

A second PCR, run for about 6 to 12 cycles, used a sample-barcoded 5' primer plus a J-beta primer mix. From the 5' RACE reads, TCRdb called clonotypes with MiXCR, one entry per CDR3 protein. This sample has approximately 940,000 distinct CDR3 sequences; about 48% occur once, and the top ten carry around 15%. Notes on this clonotype: No antigen is known for it.

Russia was home to the donors, healthy Caucasian individuals aged about 6 to 100. Sequencing was carried out using blood. The sequence was collected from a man in his thirties or forties in good health.

The CDR3 nucleotides read TGTGCCAGCAGTCTTACACCGGGACTAGCAACAGATACGCAGTATTTT. It is translated as CASSLTPGLATDTQYF. J is TRBJ2-3 and V is TRBV11-2, with 9 positions matching TRBD2. The junction had 10 bases not matched to a gene; V was cut back by 6 bases and J by 3 bases. There are 16 residues in the CDR3. CDR1 SGHAT and CDR2 FQNNGV come from the germline V gene.